This TCR beta chain is drawn from a study of control samples from healthy donors and cancer patients. Sequencing used immunoSEQ multiplex PCR; TCRdb keeps in-frame clones, though not all of them. The sample yields fewer than 200,000 clones, roughly nine tenths seen once. V was clipped by 5 bases and J by 3 bases, with 14 bases between them. CDR3 length: 15 residues. The germline V gene has CDR1 MGHRA and CDR2 YSYEKL. Sequenced input: blood. The chain joins TRBV4-1 to TRBJ2-1; the D is unclear. This sequence was found in a man aged 25-45 years in good health. CDR3 DNA sequence: TGCGCCAGCAGCGTATCTTCTGGGGACTACAATGAGCAGTTCTTC. Protein sequence: CASSVSSGDYNEQFF.